Below are 21 T cell receptor beta chains sequenced from a single sample in a study of naive and memory T cell subsets. This sample's treatment: skin biopsy from PPD injection site in Mantoux-positive individual. The library had UMIs added by 3' ligation of an oligonucleotide to TCR cDNA. Amplification of ligated cDNA took four PCR rounds with SP2 and nested alpha and beta constant primers. TCRdb re-called the UMI-ligation and nested PCR reads through MiXCR, storing one row per CDR3 protein. The sample shows 14,000 or so distinct CDR3 sequences, more than 4.5% of them seen only once. This specimen consisted of skin, obtained from a tuberculin skin test site. The receptors here all came from an adult in good health.

This clonotype is judged medium-sized. The chain carries TRBV7-2 and TRBJ2-1; either TRBD1 or TRBD2 may supply D (6 bases each). Per the germline V gene, CDR1 is SGHTA and CDR2 is FQGNSA. CDR3 length: 14 residues. Trimming stripped 5 bases from V and 7 bases from J, with 15 bases between. The CDR3 protein is CASSRQEGKNEQFF. The CDR3 DNA sequence: TGTGCCAGCAGCCGACAGGAGGGTAAAAATGAGCAGTTCTTC.

The table lists this clonotype with many counts. The genes are TRBV20-1 and TRBJ2-3; 7 bases fit TRBD2. The CDR3 consists of 16 residues. CDR1 and CDR2 (germline): DFQATT, SNEGSKA (reference sequence). V gave up 3 bases and J gave up 2 bases; unmatched junction bases: 11. The CDR3 DNA sequence: TGCAGTGCTAGTAGGCCCTCTAGCGGTCACACAGATACGCAGTATTTT. Protein: CSASRPSSGHTDTQYF.

This clonotype is termed medium-sized. J is TRBJ2-5 and V is TRBV28, with D perhaps TRBD1 or TRBD2 (6 bases each). CDR1 is MDHEN, CDR2 SYDVKM, per germline. Trimming took off 8 bases at V and 5 bases at J, with 21 bases between the two ends. This CDR3 has 15 amino acids. In nucleotides, the CDR3 is TGTGCCAGCCGCCCGGGGGCTACGGGGAAGGAGACCCAGTACTTC. Its protein is CASRPGATGKETQYF.

This clonotype was seen a few times. The chain uses TRBV5-6 and TRBJ1-1, with D hard to call. Trimming took off 6 bases at V and 0 bases at J, with 12 bases between the two ends. Germline lookup yields CDR1 SGHDT and CDR2 YYEEEE. The CDR3 sequence is 14 residues long. CDR3 DNA sequence: TGTGCCAGCACCCGGAGGCGGGTGAACACTGAAGCTTTCTTT. Translation: CASTRRRVNTEAFF. Supplemented by reference TRBV5-6 and TRBJ1-1, the full variable domain reads DAGVTQSPTHLIKTRGQQVTLRCSPKSGHDTVSWYQQALGQGPQFIFQYYEEEERQRGNFPDRFSGHQFPNYSSELNVNALLLGDSALYLCASTRRRVNTEAFFGQGTRLTVV.

The chain couples TRBV2 to TRBJ2-1, with 13 bases matching TRBD2. V lost 6 bases and J lost 8; bases outside the gene matches: 4. Germline CDR1 and CDR2: SNHLY and FYNNEI. This CDR3 has 14 residues. CDR3 coding DNA: TGTGCCAGCAGACTAGCGGGGGGGATGGATGAGCAGTTCTTC. This gives the protein CASRLAGGMDEQFF.

This clonotype turned up a few times. V is TRBV30 and J is TRBJ1-1; D is undetermined. The CDR3 is 13 amino acids. Germline V gene sequence: CDR1 GTSNPN, CDR2 SVGIG (reference sequence). Trimming shortened V by 3 bases and J by 4 bases, and 12 bases separated the two germline ends. The CDR3 here is CAWSQALTTEAFF. Written as DNA, the CDR3 is TGTGCCTGGAGCCAGGCTCTAACCACTGAAGCTTTCTTT. Complete variable domain (other parts from reference TRBV30 and TRBJ1-1): SQTIHQWPATLVQPVGSPLSLECTVEGTSNPNLYWYRQAAGRGLQLLFYSVGIGQISSEVPQNLSASRPQDRQFILSSKKLLLSDSGFYLCAWSQALTTEAFFGQGTRLTVV.

This clonotype is medium-sized within its sample. The J gene is TRBJ2-3, the V gene TRBV7-8; the match to TRBD1 covers 7 bases. This CDR3 is 15 amino acids long. V lost 4 bases and J lost 7; bases outside the gene matches: 11. From germline, CDR1 is SGHVS and CDR2 FQNEAQ. CDR3 bases: TGTGCCAGCAGCTCCGAGAGTTGGGACAGAAATACGCAGTATTTT. This encodes CASSSESWDRNTQYF.

This clonotype has a count of ten or more. In DNA, the CDR3 is TGTGCCAGCAGCCGATCGGGACGCCTCCTTGGCTACACCTTC. Protein: CASSRSGRLLGYTF. V usage is TRBV6-2 or TRBV6-3 and J usage is TRBJ1-2; D is perhaps TRBD1 (5 bases). The CDR3 extends over 14 amino acids. The germline V gene encodes CDR1 MNHEY and CDR2 SVGEGT. Trimming removed 6 bases from V and 7 bases from J, with 18 bases in between.

This clonotype appeared many times. The CDR3 bases are TGTGCCAGCAGTCCCGATAGCAATCAGCCCCAGCATTTT. It encodes CASSPDSNQPQHF. The chain has TRBV28 and TRBJ1-5; D is undetermined. This CDR3 is built from 13 residues. The V end was cut by 5 bases, the J end by 0 bases, with 5 bases between. Germline CDR1 reads MDHEN; CDR2 reads SYDVKM.

This clonotype was found many times. The CDR3: CASSVLGNQPQHF. The CDR3 bases are TGTGCCAGCAGTGTGTTGGGGAATCAGCCCCAGCATTTT. The chain joins TRBV2 to TRBJ1-5; D is uncertain. Trimming shortened V by 4 bases and J by 4 bases, and 8 bases separated the two germline ends. This CDR3 has 13 residues. Germline CDR1 SNHLY, CDR2 FYNNEI.

This clonotype was recorded at least ten times. The chain has TRBV12-3 or TRBV12-4 and TRBJ2-3, with TRBD2 identical over 13 bases. This CDR3 is built from 16 residues. V shed 3 bases, J shed 6 bases, and the junction held 6 bases outside the gene matches. CDR3 DNA sequence: TGTGCCAGCAGTTTGACGACTAGCGGGGGGCGGGATACGCAGTATTTT. Its translation: CASSLTTSGGRDTQYF.

This clonotype was counted between two and nine times. The chain links TRBV5-1 to TRBJ1-2; D might be TRBD1 (5 bases). Germline CDR1 is SGHRS and CDR2 is YFSETQ. Trimming took off 0 bases at V and 4 bases at J, with 13 bases between the two ends. The CDR3 runs to 15 residues. This CDR3 reads CASSLGPQDVYGYTF. For the CDR3, the DNA is TGCGCCAGCAGCTTGGGACCACAGGATGTCTATGGCTACACCTTC. The full variable domain, rest sourced from reference TRBV5-1 and TRBJ1-2, is KAGVTQTPRYLIKTRGQQVTLSCSPISGHRSVSWYQQTPGQGLQFLFEYFSETQRNKGNFPGRFSGRQFSNSRSEMNVSTLELGDSALYLCASSLGPQDVYGYTFGSGTRLTVV.

This clonotype was seen a handful of times. The chain recombines TRBV5-1 with TRBJ1-2; D is undetermined. Germline V CDR1 and CDR2: SGHRS, YFSETQ. This CDR3 has 15 amino acids. Trimming shortened V by 6 bases and J by 3 bases, and 18 bases separated the two germline ends. CDR3 nucleotide sequence: TGCGCCAGCACCGATCACAGTGGGGATCACTATGGCTACACCTTC. It translates to CASTDHSGDHYGYTF.

This clonotype was recorded at least ten times. J is TRBJ1-5 and V is TRBV12-5; D is unresolved. This CDR3 has 16 amino acids. CDR1 and CDR2 from the germline V gene are LGHNT and FRNRAP. V was cut by 3 bases and J by 2 bases, with 14 bases left in between. The chain's CDR3 is CASGFTPWDGNQPQHF. CDR3 in DNA: TGTGCTAGTGGTTTTACTCCCTGGGATGGCAATCAGCCCCAGCATTTT.

In this sample, this clonotype turned up a few times. One end of the junction is discordant with germline, which a read error may explain. In DNA, the CDR3 is TGTGCCAGCAGCACAGAGCATGGCGACACCTTC. Encoded protein: CASSTEHGDTF. The rearrangement joins TRBV9 to TRBJ1-2, with D unclear. Germline-derived CDR1 and CDR2 are SGDLS and YYNGEE. The CDR3 totals 11 residues.

This clonotype was found a few times. The V call is TRBV19, the J call TRBJ1-2; D is ambiguous. V was pared by 3 bases and J by 7 bases, with 12 bases between. Germline V gene data show CDR1 as LNHDA and CDR2 as SQIVND (reference sequence). The CDR3 consists of 13 residues. The CDR3 DNA reads as TGTGCCAGTAGTATGTACCAATCGGTTGGCTACACCTTC. This gives the protein CASSMYQSVGYTF.

This clonotype was seen only a few times. This chain uses TRBV6-2 or TRBV6-3 with TRBJ2-5; D uncertain. The germline V and J ends were trimmed by 6 bases and 3 bases, with 8 bases remaining between them. This CDR3 has 12 residues. In germline, CDR1 is MNHEY, CDR2 SVGEGT. The CDR3 DNA follows: TGTGCCAGCAGCGCGGTGGAAGAGACCCAGTACTTC. Translated, it gives CASSAVEETQYF.

This clonotype was observed at least ten times. The CDR3 spells CASSEVLATLLPGVTQYF. CDR3 nucleotide sequence: TGTGCCAGCAGTGAAGTTCTGGCAACTCTACTCCCCGGAGTGACCCAGTACTTC. The chain carries TRBV6-1 and TRBJ2-5; D is undetermined. In germline, CDR1 is MNHNS, CDR2 SASEGT. The CDR3 runs 18 residues. V lost 1 base to trimming and J lost 7 bases, with 25 bases between them.

This chain joins TRBV12-3 or TRBV12-4 and TRBJ1-1, with 7 bases fitting TRBD1. The CDR3 loop spans 14 amino acids. V dropped 6 bases and J dropped 3; count of bases not matched to a gene: 7. The CDR3 reads CASSIQGQHTEAFF. In DNA form, the CDR3 reads TGTGCCAGCAGCATACAGGGGCAGCACACTGAAGCTTTCTTT.

Comments on this clonotype: Just one base apart from a much larger clone, this may be a read error. The chain has TRBV27 and TRBJ2-3; 9 bases align to TRBD2. Germline CDR1 and CDR2: MNHEY and SMNVEV (reference sequence). The CDR3 runs 16 residues. The CDR3 DNA is TGTGTCAGCAGCTTGGTGGTAGCGGGGGCCCCTTTCGCGCAGTATTTT. Encoded protein: CVSSLVVAGAPFAQYF.

This clonotype is labeled as medium-sized. V is TRBV11-2 and J is TRBJ2-3, with 8 bases fitting TRBD1. V dropped 5 bases and J dropped 6; count of bases not matched to a gene: 13. This CDR3 is 16 amino acids long. The V gene's germline CDR1 is SGHAT and CDR2 FQNNGV. The CDR3: CASSTWGQVQKDTQYF. CDR3 bases: TGTGCCAGCAGCACTTGGGGACAGGTCCAGAAGGATACGCAGTATTTT.